Listed here are 32 T cell receptor beta chains from one sample, sequenced in a study of molecular identifiers for immune sequencing clone quantification. TCRdb used MiXCR to reprocess the PCR reads, holding one entry per CDR3 protein. This repertoire shows about 630,000 distinct CDR3 sequences, 25% found once; its top ten account for about 0.84%. The sequencing sample was made of naive CD8+ T cells from blood, with Jurkat cell RNA spiked in. The subset denotes: FACS-sorted CD8+CD4-CCR7+CD45RA+ naive T cells. Receptor source: a human donor in good health. Some libraries in this study had Jurkat cell RNA spiked in.

At least ten counts were recorded for this clonotype. This rearrangement joins TRBV28 to TRBJ2-7; 9 bases map to TRBD1. This CDR3 is 15 amino acids long. The germline V gene encodes CDR1 MDHEN and CDR2 SYDVKM. V was pared by 4 bases and J by 4 bases, with 8 bases of the junction left unmatched. CDR3 in DNA: TGTGCCAGCAGTTACAGGGGGCTCAGTCGGTACGAGCAGTACTTC. Translation: CASSYRGLSRYEQYF.

This clonotype was counted at least ten times. The chain uses TRBV13 and TRBJ2-3; 12 nucleotides match TRBD1. CDR1 is PRHDT and CDR2 is FYEKMQ in the germline V gene (reference sequence). The length of the CDR3 is 20 residues. J was trimmed by 0 bases and V by 5 bases; bases with no gene match: 15. The CDR3: CASSVTGQGAPPSSTDTQYF. DNA for the CDR3: TGTGCCAGCAGCGTAACGGGACAGGGGGCCCCTCCTTCTAGCACAGATACGCAGTATTTT.

This clonotype appeared many times. V is TRBV7-9 and J is TRBJ2-7; the D gene is possibly TRBD1 (6 bases). Germline V CDR1 and CDR2: SEHNR, FQNEAQ (reference sequence). The length of the CDR3 is 14 residues. Deletions cut 5 bases from V and 6 bases from J, with 17 bases between. CDR3 in DNA: TGTGCCAGCAGCCCTGTGCTAGGGGGTTCCGAGCAGTACTTC. Amino acid sequence: CASSPVLGGSEQYF. Variable domain in full (rest from reference TRBV7-9 and TRBJ2-7): DTGVSQNPRHKITKRGQNVTFRCDPISEHNRLYWYRQTLGQGPEFLTYFQNEAQLEKSRLLSDRFSAERPKGSFSTLEIQRTEQGDSAMYLCASSPVLGGSEQYFGPGTRLTVT.

This clonotype was seen at least ten times. V usage is TRBV12-3 or TRBV12-4 and J usage is TRBJ2-7; D is undetermined. The ends were cut back, 2 bases at V and 7 bases at J, with 24 bases in the middle. The CDR3 runs to 17 residues. The CDR3 reads CASSLSVTGLDLREQYF. CDR3 bases: TGTGCCAGCAGTTTAAGTGTGACTGGCCTCGATCTACGAGAGCAGTACTTC.

This clonotype was observed a handful of times. The chain carries TRBV4-3 and TRBJ2-3; D unresolved. The V end lost 0 bases, the J end lost 2 bases, and 15 bases lay between the germline ends. The length of the CDR3 is 17 residues. Germline loops: CDR1 LGHNA, CDR2 YSLEER. The CDR3 nucleotides are TGCGCCAGCAGCCAAGATAGGGCAGGCGGCTCCACAGATACGCAGTATTTT. Translated, it gives CASSQDRAGGSTDTQYF.

This clonotype was detected many times. The V gene is TRBV27, the J gene TRBJ2-7; a possible D gene is TRBD1 (7 bases). Trimming cost V 4 bases and J 2 bases, with 9 bases left between them. The CDR3 is 13 residues long. Germline values: CDR1 MNHEY, CDR2 SMNVEV (reference sequence). Here the CDR3 DNA reads TGTGCCAGCAGTTGGAGGGGGCCCTACGAGCAGTACTTC. Translating gives CASSWRGPYEQYF.

This clonotype has a count of ten or more. This chain's CDR3 is CASSLGSAGVNEQFF. The DNA for the CDR3 is TGTGCCAGCAGCTTAGGTTCTGCAGGGGTCAATGAGCAGTTCTTC. This chain connects TRBV7-9 to TRBJ2-1; D is perhaps TRBD1 (6 bases). Germline V lookup: CDR1 SEHNR, CDR2 FQNEAQ (reference sequence). The CDR3 runs 15 residues. Trimming removed 1 base from V and 6 bases from J, with 13 bases in between.

There are many counts of this clonotype. The chain combines TRBV12-3 or TRBV12-4 with TRBJ1-1, with 9 nucleotides matching TRBD1. CDR3 size: 16 residues. V gave up 4 bases and J gave up 2 bases; unmatched junction bases: 8. Written as DNA, the CDR3 is TGTGCCAGCAGTTCACTACCGACAGGGGGTAACACTGAAGCTTTCTTT. This translates into CASSSLPTGGNTEAFF.

This clonotype was seen repeatedly, ten times or more. The genes are TRBV12-3 or TRBV12-4 and TRBJ2-7; D remains unclear. There are 12 residues in the CDR3. V was clipped by 6 bases and J by 12 bases, with 18 bases between them. DNA of the CDR3: TGTGCCAGCAGCTTCGGACCCGGTGAACGGTACTTC. It encodes CASSFGPGERYF.

About this clonotype: This could be a read error, since a much larger clone is one nucleotide away. This CDR3 is CASSLVLEIETQNF. Written as DNA, the CDR3 is TGTGCCAGCAGCTTAGTCCTAGAGATTGAGACCCAGAACTTC. The chain is built from TRBV7-6 and TRBJ2-5; no firm D call. Germline CDR1 is SGHVS and CDR2 is FNYEAQ. This CDR3 has 14 residues.

Comments on this clonotype: This clone may be a read error of a much larger clone one base away. The chain employs TRBV30 and TRBJ1-1, with 12 bases identical to TRBD1. CDR1 GTSNPN and CDR2 SVGIG come from the germline V gene (reference sequence). The V segment lost 4 bases and the J segment 10 bases; nucleotides outside the gene matches: 13. The CDR3 runs to 15 residues. The CDR3 DNA sequence: TGTGCCTGGAACCCGGGACAGGGGGCGCAGGGTGGAGCTTTCTTT. This encodes CAWNPGQGAQGGAFF. Filled out from reference TRBV30 and TRBJ1-1, the complete variable domain reads SQTIHQWPATLVQPVGSPLSLECTVEGTSNPNLYWYRQAAGRGLQLLFYSVGIGQISSEVPQNLSASRPQDRQFILSSKKLLLSDSGFYLCAWNPGQGAQGGAFFGQGTRLTVV.

This clonotype was counted between two and nine times. V gene TRBV12-3 or TRBV12-4 combines with J gene TRBJ1-2, with D possibly TRBD1 on 6 matching bases. V was cut by 6 bases and J by 5 bases, with 16 bases left in between. The CDR3 runs to 14 residues. The CDR3 DNA sequence: TGTGCCAGCAGCACCGAAGACAGGAATTATGGCTACACCTTC. It yields the protein CASSTEDRNYGYTF.

As for this clonotype: The junction departs from the called germline gene at one end, perhaps through a read error. The V and J genes are TRBV12-3 or TRBV12-4 and TRBJ2-6; D possibly corresponds to TRBD1 (5 bases). The CDR3 consists of 20 residues. The CDR3 spells CASSLDFTGPRISGATVLTF. DNA for the CDR3: TGTGCCAGCAGTTTAGATTTTACAGGTCCCCGGATCTCTGGGGCCACCGTCCTGACTTTC.

This clonotype was detected ten times or more. The V call is TRBV7-8, the J call TRBJ2-3; 7 bases align to TRBD2. Germline CDR1 SGHVS, CDR2 FQNEAQ. The CDR3 runs 16 residues. After removal of 5 bases from V and 6 bases from J, the junction contained 14 bases not matched to a gene. In DNA form, the CDR3 reads TGTGCCAGCAGCCCCGCTAGCGGAGGGTTTGAGGATACGCAGTATTTT. This gives the protein CASSPASGGFEDTQYF.

The table lists this clonotype with a few counts. The rearrangement links TRBV19 to TRBJ2-7; D not resolved. The V end was cut by 2 bases, the J end by 5 bases, with 10 bases between. CDR3 length: 13 amino acids. CDR1 and CDR2 (germline): LNHDA, SQIVND (reference sequence). CDR3 sequence: CASSIFGVHEQYF. The CDR3 DNA reads TGTGCCAGTAGTATATTTGGGGTCCACGAGCAGTACTTC.

This clonotype was seen repeatedly, ten times or more. V and J are TRBV12-3 or TRBV12-4 and TRBJ2-3; TRBD2 aligns across 10 bases. The junction had 3 bases not matched to a gene; V was cut back by 3 bases and J by 0 bases. CDR3 length: 16 amino acids. DNA for the CDR3: TGTGCCAGCAGTTTTAGCGGGGGGTTTAGCACAGATACGCAGTATTTT. Protein product: CASSFSGGFSTDTQYF.

This clonotype has just a few counts. The V gene is TRBV6-6, the J gene TRBJ1-4; D unresolved. The CDR3 contains 12 residues. V was trimmed by 7 bases and J by 6 bases, leaving 9 bases between them. In germline, CDR1 is MNHNY, CDR2 SVGAGI (reference sequence). The DNA for the CDR3 is TGTGCCAGCAAAACTAAGGATGAAAAACTGTTTTTT. Protein product: CASKTKDEKLFF.

This clonotype was detected ten times or more. The chain joins TRBV2 to TRBJ2-3; D is possibly TRBD1 (6 bases). Germline loops: CDR1 SNHLY, CDR2 FYNNEI. The CDR3 runs 16 residues. V was cut by 3 bases and J by 3 bases, with 16 bases left in between. CDR3 protein: CASSESRPQGTDTQYF. The CDR3, as DNA: TGTGCCAGCAGTGAGAGCCGGCCGCAGGGGACAGATACGCAGTATTTT. The variable domain in full, completed from reference TRBV2 and TRBJ2-3, reads EPEVTQTPSHQVTQMGQEVILRCVPISNHLYFYWYRQILGQKVEFLVSFYNNEISEKSEIFDDQFSVERPDGSNFTLKIRSTKLEDSAMYFCASSESRPQGTDTQYFGPGTRLTVL.

This clonotype was seen at least ten times. The CDR3 loop reads CASSPTGGRDTGELFF. Here the CDR3 DNA reads TGTGCCAGCAGCCCCACAGGGGGCAGGGACACCGGGGAGCTGTTTTTT. This chain joins TRBV12-3 or TRBV12-4 and TRBJ2-2; 9 nucleotides align to TRBD1. The CDR3 contains 16 residues. V trimming: 6 bases; J trimming: 3 bases; junction bases outside the gene matches: 8.

This chain joins TRBV6-5 and TRBJ2-1; possibly TRBD1 for D (5 bases). V was shortened by 2 bases and J by 6 bases, with 11 bases between the two germline ends. The germline V gene encodes CDR1 MNHEY and CDR2 SVGAGI. The CDR3 totals 14 residues. The CDR3 nucleotides are TGTGCCAGCAGTTACCCCCAGGGCGGCAATGAGCAGTTCTTC. It yields the protein CASSYPQGGNEQFF.

The chain couples TRBV27 to TRBJ2-3; D not certain. Germline V lookup: CDR1 MNHEY, CDR2 SMNVEV (reference sequence). The CDR3 loop spans 14 amino acids. The ends were cut back, 8 bases at V and 0 bases at J, with 12 bases in the middle. The CDR3 sequence is CASAPGASTDTQYF. CDR3 sequence (DNA): TGTGCCAGCGCCCCCGGAGCGAGCACAGATACGCAGTATTTT.

This clonotype has ten or more counts. The chain is built from TRBV4-1 and TRBJ2-1; the D is unclear. Trimming left V 3 bases short and J 0 bases short, with 18 bases between. This CDR3 comprises 18 residues. Per germline, CDR1 MGHRA and CDR2 YSYEKL. This CDR3 reads CASSQDGLKESSYNEQFF. CDR3 DNA: TGCGCCAGCAGCCAGGACGGTTTGAAAGAAAGCTCCTACAATGAGCAGTTCTTC.

The chain is built from TRBV6-6 and TRBJ1-5; 7 nucleotides agree with TRBD1. The V gene's germline CDR1 is MNHNY and CDR2 SVGAGI (reference sequence). CDR3 length equals 18 residues. Trimming at V came to 5 bases and at J to 0 bases, leaving 13 bases not matched to a gene. In DNA form, the CDR3 reads TGTGCCAGCAGTCCCGCGGGGACAGATTTTAATAGCAATCAGCCCCAGCATTTT. It is translated as CASSPAGTDFNSNQPQHF.

In the case of this clonotype: A much larger clone sits a single nucleotide away, making a read error possible. The conserved phenylalanine or tryptophan is not found at the CDR3 terminus, so this likely reflects a read error. CDR3 DNA: TGTGCCAGCAGCCCGACAATCTACGAGCAGTACCTC. It codes for CASSPTIYEQYL. The J gene is TRBJ2-7, the V gene TRBV14; D remains ambiguous. The V gene lost 4 bases and the J gene lost 3 bases, with 7 bases spanning the gap. Germline CDR1 SGHDN, CDR2 FVKESK. The CDR3 sequence is 12 residues long.

This clonotype was detected only a few times. V gene TRBV14 combines with J gene TRBJ2-7; D is uncertain. The CDR3 extends over 14 amino acids. The germline V gene has CDR1 SGHDN and CDR2 FVKESK. With 1 base removed from V and 3 bases from J, the gap between germline ends came to 10 bases. The CDR3 loop reads CASSQVNDIYEQYF. The CDR3 bases are TGTGCCAGCAGCCAAGTTAACGATATCTACGAGCAGTACTTC.

The chain combines TRBV4-1 with TRBJ1-2; TRBD1 might be the D (5 bases). The germline V and J ends were trimmed by 0 bases and 4 bases, with 18 bases remaining between them. The CDR3 runs to 17 residues. CDR1 and CDR2 from the germline V gene are MGHRA and YSYEKL. CDR3 nucleotides: TGCGCCAGCAGCCAAGATGCCTCGGGACTGGGATCCTATGGCTACACCTTC. Encoded protein: CASSQDASGLGSYGYTF.

This sequence joins TRBV7-9 and TRBJ2-7; 8 bases line up with TRBD2. Trimming took 7 bases from V and 2 from J; bases not matched to a gene: 22. Per germline, CDR1 SEHNR and CDR2 FQNEAQ (reference sequence). The CDR3 is made up of 19 amino acids. CDR3: CASTPVAGGQPFIPYEQYF. The CDR3 nucleotides are TGTGCCAGCACTCCAGTGGCGGGAGGCCAACCTTTTATACCCTACGAGCAGTACTTC.

This sequence joins TRBV3-1 and TRBJ1-5, with D uncertain. The germline gives CDR1 LGHDT, CDR2 YNNKEL (reference sequence). This CDR3 region has 14 residues. Trimming cost V 5 bases and J 4 bases, with 12 bases left between them. CDR3 region: CASSYAPGNQPQHF. The CDR3, as DNA: TGTGCCAGCAGCTATGCCCCGGGGAATCAGCCCCAGCATTTT. Full variable domain (remainder filled in from reference TRBV3-1 and TRBJ1-5): DTAVSQTPKYLVTQMGNDKSIKCEQNLGHDTMYWYKQDSKKFLKIMFSYNNKELIINETVPNRFSPKSPDKAHLNLHINSLELGDSAVYFCASSYAPGNQPQHFGDGTRLSIL.

In its sample, this clonotype was seen a few times. The chain couples TRBV27 to TRBJ1-1, with D perhaps TRBD1 (6 bases). The CDR3 consists of 16 residues. Germline V gives CDR1 MNHEY, CDR2 SMNVEV (reference sequence). Trimming removed 5 bases from V and 1 base from J, with 17 bases in between. The CDR3 bases are TGTGCCAGCAGTCGGGGGTACGGACAGAAGAACACTGAAGCTTTCTTT. It encodes CASSRGYGQKNTEAFF.

CDR3: CASSLGEGDTQYF. The DNA for the CDR3 is TGCGCCAGCAGCTTGGGAGAGGGAGATACGCAGTATTTT. The rearrangement uses TRBV5-1 and TRBJ2-3, with TRBD2 as a possible D gene (5 bases). Trimming pared 0 bases from V and 5 bases from J, leaving 7 bases between. CDR1 SGHRS and CDR2 YFSETQ come from the germline V gene. The CDR3 runs to 13 residues.

The rearrangement uses TRBV3-1 and TRBJ2-1; D may be TRBD2 (7 bases). CDR1 LGHDT and CDR2 YNNKEL come from the germline V gene (reference sequence). This CDR3 spans 16 amino acids. Trimming took 4 bases from V and 1 from J, leaving 14 bases between them. CDR3 sequence (DNA): TGTGCCAGCAGCCCGGGGGAGGGACAATCCTACAATGAGCAGTTCTTC. It encodes CASSPGEGQSYNEQFF.

This clonotype was seen repeatedly, ten times or more. The V and J genes are TRBV12-3 or TRBV12-4 and TRBJ2-7; D gene uncertain. The CDR3 sequence is 12 residues long. V lost 5 bases, J lost 6 bases, and 11 bases lay in between. CDR3 DNA sequence: TGTGCCAGCAGTACCGAGCGAGGCGAGCAGTACTTC. This gives the protein CASSTERGEQYF.